This T cell receptor beta chain emerged from a study of beta chain features in type 1 diabetes. Points from the study as a whole: For type 1 diabetes patients, VDJ junctions showed fewer insertions and more deletions. PCR might show a preference for shorter templates, equally across patients and controls.

Trimming took 4 bases from V and 4 from J; bases not matched to a gene: 4. The CDR3 is 14 amino acids. Germline assignment: CDR1 PRHDT and CDR2 FYEKMQ (reference sequence). Points on this clone: Its target is not known.

Of the isolated RNA, all was reverse transcribed, and so the sequenced material was expressed TCRB transcripts. The table came from immunoSEQ multiplex PCR; TCRdb's copy has only in-frame clones and leaves some out. The table records about 900,000 clones, 17% of them present only once. Material for sequencing was naive CD4+ T cells from blood. The sequence was obtained from a woman between 18 and 29 years old in good health. This chain connects TRBV13 to TRBJ2-7; 10 nucleotides agree with TRBD2. The CDR3 DNA follows: TGTGCCAGCAGCTCTCTAGCGGGAGCTTACGAGCAGTACTTC. It specifies CASSSLAGAYEQYF. The full variable domain, completed using reference TRBV13 and TRBJ2-7, is AAGVIQSPRHLIKEKRETATLKCYPIPRHDTVYWYQQGPGQDPQFLISFYEKMQSDKGSIPDRFSAQQFSDYHSELNMSSLELGDSALYFCASSSLAGAYEQYFGPGTRLTVT.